What follows are 31 T cell receptor beta chains derived from one specimen sequenced in a study of shared clonotypes between healthy human individuals. Assay: immunoSEQ multiplex PCR; the TCRdb copy retains only in-frame clones and omits some. The sample has over a million clones; roughly 95% are singletons. The source material was naive CD4+ T cells sorted from blood. Subset here: CD45RA+ positively selected. These receptors came from a man in his thirties or forties in good health.

The V and J genes are TRBV28 and TRBJ1-1; no firm D call. CDR3 length: 15 amino acids. CDR1 and CDR2 (germline): MDHEN, SYDVKM. V lost 2 bases to trimming and J lost 0 bases, with 10 bases between them. The CDR3 sequence is CASSLPPGMNTEAFF. As DNA, the CDR3 is TGTGCCAGCAGTTTACCCCCGGGAATGAACACTGAAGCTTTCTTT.

The chain recombines TRBV10-2 with TRBJ2-3; no reliable D call. There are 14 residues in the CDR3. Trimming removed 7 bases from V and 1 base from J, with 12 bases in between. CDR1 and CDR2 (germline): WSHSY, SAAADI. The CDR3 sequence: CASISSLRTDTQYF. CDR3 nucleotide sequence: TGCGCCAGCATCAGTTCCCTCCGCACAGATACGCAGTATTTT.

V gene TRBV4-3 combines with J gene TRBJ2-7, with D hard to call. The CDR3 has 16 amino acids. Per germline, CDR1 LGHNA and CDR2 YSLEER. V gave up 0 bases and J gave up 3 bases, with 15 bases separating them. CDR3 bases: TGCGCCAGCAGCCAAGAAGCGCAGGCTTCGCTCTACGAGCAGTACTTC. This gives the protein CASSQEAQASLYEQYF.

The chain has TRBV6-5 and TRBJ2-7; D might be TRBD1 or TRBD2, each matching 6 bases. The germline V gene has CDR1 MNHEY and CDR2 SVGAGI. The germline V and J ends were trimmed by 7 bases and 5 bases, with 21 bases remaining between them. The CDR3 has 15 amino acids. The CDR3: CASIGPGGRFHEQYF. The DNA of the CDR3 is TGTGCCAGCATCGGTCCTGGGGGGCGCTTCCACGAGCAGTACTTC.

The CDR3 bases are TGCGCCAGCAGTCCCGGGCTAGCGGGTCCCGGGGGCACAGATACGCAGTATTTT. It encodes CASSPGLAGPGGTDTQYF. V usage is TRBV5-1 and J usage is TRBJ2-3; 8 bases match TRBD2. From germline, CDR1 is SGHRS and CDR2 YFSETQ. The trim removed 5 bases at V and 1 base at J, leaving 15 bases unmatched. CDR3 size: 18 residues.

Details on this clone: Distinct nucleotide sequences in the sample also encode this CDR3. The chain is built from TRBV5-1 and TRBJ2-5; weak D call: TRBD1 (6 bases). The CDR3 covers 14 residues. The germline V gene encodes CDR1 SGHRS and CDR2 YFSETQ. V lost 0 bases to trimming and J lost 1 base, with 7 bases between them. As DNA, the CDR3 is TGCGCCAGCAGCTTGGGGACAGTCCAAGAGACCCAGTACTTC. Translation gives CASSLGTVQETQYF. The full variable domain, its missing parts supplied by reference TRBV5-1 and TRBJ2-5, is KAGVTQTPRYLIKTRGQQVTLSCSPISGHRSVSWYQQTPGQGLQFLFEYFSETQRNKGNFPGRFSGRQFSNSRSEMNVSTLELGDSALYLCASSLGTVQETQYFGPGTRLLVL.

The chain employs TRBV9 and TRBJ2-3; tentatively, D is TRBD2 (5 bases). CDR1 SGDLS and CDR2 YYNGEE come from the germline V gene. V was shortened by 3 bases and J by 4 bases, with 12 bases between the two germline ends. The CDR3 spans 14 residues. CDR3 sequence (DNA): TGTGCCAGCAGCGAGGACTTCCGAGCAGATACGCAGTATTTT. This codes for CASSEDFRADTQYF.

The V and J genes are TRBV7-8 and TRBJ2-3; TRBD2 matches 11 bases. CDR1 is SGHVS and CDR2 is FQNEAQ in the germline V gene. V dropped 6 bases and J dropped 5; count of bases not matched to a gene: 16. CDR3 length equals 18 residues. The CDR3 DNA is TGTGCCAGCAGTCAGATCCCACTAGCGGGAGCCGGTGGAGATACGCAGTATTTT. Amino acids: CASSQIPLAGAGGDTQYF.

In its sample, this clone was seen once. This chain connects TRBV25-1 to TRBJ2-1; 12 nucleotides agree with TRBD2. Germline lookup yields CDR1 MGHDK and CDR2 SYGVNS. V lost 7 bases to trimming and J lost 4 bases; unmatched junction nucleotides: 5. The CDR3 contains 15 residues. CDR3 sequence: CASTLAGGAYNEQFF. The CDR3 DNA follows: TGTGCCAGCACCCTAGCGGGAGGGGCTTACAATGAGCAGTTCTTC.

The chain is built from TRBV18 and TRBJ2-5, with 10 positions matching TRBD2. The V gene end was trimmed by 3 bases and the J gene end by 2 bases; junction bases not matched to a gene: 6. The CDR3 loop spans 16 amino acids. Germline values: CDR1 KGHSH, CDR2 LQKENI. The CDR3 here is CASSPPTSGLQETQYF. The CDR3 nucleotides read TGTGCCAGCTCACCGCCGACTAGCGGGTTACAAGAGACCCAGTACTTC.

The rearrangement links TRBV2 to TRBJ1-2; maybe TRBD1 (5 bases). The V end lost 6 bases, the J end lost 6 bases, and 8 bases lay between the germline ends. CDR3 length: 11 residues. CDR1 and CDR2 (germline): SNHLY, FYNNEI. In DNA form, the CDR3 reads TGTGCCAGCAGGATCAGGGATGGCTACACCTTC. Its protein product is CASRIRDGYTF.

A single count supports this clone. This chain uses TRBV29-1 with TRBJ2-3; 7 bases match TRBD2. In germline, CDR1 is SQVTM, CDR2 ANQGSEA. With 3 bases clipped from V and 4 bases from J, the junction kept 1 base outside the gene matches. This CDR3 is 12 amino acids long. The chain's CDR3 is CSVESGADTQYF. For the CDR3, the DNA is TGCAGCGTTGAGAGCGGGGCAGATACGCAGTATTTT.

V is TRBV6-6 and J is TRBJ2-1, with a tentative D call TRBD2 (6 bases). Germline CDR1 is MNHNY and CDR2 is SVGAGI (reference sequence). The CDR3 extends over 15 amino acids. Between the trimmed V and J ends, which lost 2 bases and 8 bases, there was a span of 16 bases. CDR3 nucleotides: TGTGCCAGCAGTTACGACGGGGGAGCCATCGATGAGCAGTTCTTC. This sequence encodes CASSYDGGAIDEQFF.

The V and J genes are TRBV7-2 and TRBJ2-7, with D unresolved. The CDR3 runs to 14 residues. The germline V and J ends were trimmed by 5 bases and 2 bases, with 13 bases remaining between them. The V gene's germline CDR1 is SGHTA and CDR2 FQGNSA. CDR3 DNA: TGTGCCAGCAGCCCGAAGTTCCGTACCTACGAGCAGTACTTC. Translation gives CASSPKFRTYEQYF.

The chain employs TRBV9 and TRBJ2-2; 7 bases agree with TRBD2. The CDR3 runs 15 residues. Germline V gene data show CDR1 as SGDLS and CDR2 as YYNGEE. Trimming cost V 3 bases and J 2 bases; bases outside gene matches: 4. CDR3 DNA: TGTGCCAGCAGCGGGGGACTACCCAACACCGGGGAGCTGTTTTTT. Its protein is CASSGGLPNTGELFF. The full variable domain, rest sourced from reference TRBV9 and TRBJ2-2, is DSGVTQTPKHLITATGQRVTLRCSPRSGDLSVYWYQQSLDQGLQFLIQYYNGEERAKGNILERFSAQQFPDLHSELNLSSLELGDSALYFCASSGGLPNTGELFFGEGSRLTVL.

The gene calls are TRBV28 and TRBJ2-4; the D gene is possibly TRBD2 (5 bases). V was cut by 4 bases and J by 3 bases, with 13 bases left in between. Germline CDR1 and CDR2: MDHEN and SYDVKM. The CDR3 spans 15 residues. CDR3 in DNA: TGTGCCAGCAGTTCCGGGATGAGGGTCAAAAACATTCAGTACTTC. It translates to CASSSGMRVKNIQYF.

The V and J genes are TRBV4-3 and TRBJ2-7; D is uncertain. Germline V CDR1 and CDR2: LGHNA, YSLEER. V lost 0 bases to trimming and J lost 2 bases, with 14 bases between them. This CDR3 spans 16 amino acids. The CDR3 here is CASSQDPRGPTYEQYF. CDR3 nucleotides: TGCGCCAGCAGCCAAGACCCCCGCGGACCTACCTACGAGCAGTACTTC.

The chain recombines TRBV7-7 with TRBJ2-3; TRBD2 matches at 10 bases. Germline V gene sequence: CDR1 SSHAT, CDR2 FNYEAQ (reference sequence). With V trimmed by 5 bases and J by 5 bases, 4 bases remained unmatched. CDR3 length equals 14 residues. The CDR3 spells CASSQSGRGDTQYF. Here the CDR3 DNA reads TGTGCCAGCAGCCAAAGCGGGAGGGGAGATACGCAGTATTTT. The whole variable domain, filled in from reference TRBV7-7 and TRBJ2-3, reads GAGVSQSPRYKVTKRGQDVTLRCDPISSHATLYWYQQALGQGPEFLTYFNYEAQPDKSGLPSDRFSAERPEGSISTLTIQRTEQRDSAMYRCASSQSGRGDTQYFGPGTRLTVL.

A remark on this clone: The same CDR3 can be traced to other DNA sequences in this sample. V gene TRBV29-1 combines with J gene TRBJ2-5; D might be TRBD1 (6 bases). Germline V gene sequence: CDR1 SQVTM, CDR2 ANQGSEA. The CDR3 runs 11 residues. V shed 6 bases and J shed 5 bases, with 10 bases lying between them. CDR3 bases: TGCAGCGTCGGACAGTTGGAGACCCAGTACTTC. The encoded protein is CSVGQLETQYF.

The chain combines TRBV6-1 with TRBJ1-1, with 9 nucleotides matching TRBD1. Germline V CDR1 and CDR2: MNHNS, SASEGT. The V gene end was trimmed by 5 bases and the J gene end by 4 bases; junction bases not matched to a gene: 8. This CDR3 spans 15 amino acids. The CDR3 DNA follows: TGTGCCAGCAGTTCCGGGACAGGGCGTCTCACTGAAGCTTTCTTT. Translation gives CASSSGTGRLTEAFF.

The rearrangement uses TRBV29-1 and TRBJ1-5; D gene uncertain. V was clipped by 4 bases and J by 5 bases, with 12 bases between them. CDR3 length: 13 amino acids. Germline V gives CDR1 SQVTM, CDR2 ANQGSEA. CDR3 region: CSVGKAPDQPQHF. The DNA of the CDR3 is TGCAGCGTTGGAAAGGCCCCCGATCAGCCCCAGCATTTT.

This clone occurred once. The rearrangement joins TRBV5-1 to TRBJ2-3; 10 nucleotides match TRBD2. CDR1 is SGHRS and CDR2 is YFSETQ in the germline V gene. The CDR3 runs 15 residues. V gave up 2 bases and J gave up 5 bases; unmatched junction bases: 5. CDR3 in amino acids: CASSFLAGERDTQYF. CDR3 coding DNA: TGCGCCAGCAGCTTTCTAGCGGGAGAAAGAGATACGCAGTATTTT.

The rearrangement joins TRBV19 to TRBJ1-2; 10 bases agree with TRBD1. The germline V gene has CDR1 LNHDA and CDR2 SQIVND (reference sequence). There are 15 residues in the CDR3. V lost 6 bases, J lost 7 bases, and 11 bases stayed unmatched. The CDR3 loop is CASSLGGQGVFGYTF. CDR3 nucleotide sequence: TGTGCCAGTAGCCTTGGCGGACAGGGGGTCTTTGGCTACACCTTC.

This clone was seen just once. V is TRBV5-1 and J is TRBJ1-3; D is undetermined. The V gene lost 2 bases and the J gene lost 0 bases, with 12 bases spanning the gap. The CDR3 is 16 residues long. Looked up from germline, CDR1 is SGHRS and CDR2 is YFSETQ. CDR3 bases: TGCGCCAGCAGCTTCACGGGAGCTAGCTCTGGAAACACCATATATTTT. Protein product: CASSFTGASSGNTIYF.

The genes are TRBV18 and TRBJ1-2, with a tentative D call TRBD1 (6 bases). CDR3 size: 15 residues. The germline V gene has CDR1 KGHSH and CDR2 LQKENI. V dropped 3 bases and J dropped 1 base, with 12 bases sitting between them. CDR3 in DNA: TGTGCCAGCTCACCCGGACAGCCTATTAACTATGGCTACACCTTC. It yields the protein CASSPGQPINYGYTF.

The chain recombines TRBV28 with TRBJ1-5; TRBD1 is a possible D gene (5 bases). Germline CDR1 reads MDHEN; CDR2 reads SYDVKM. The V and J ends lost 7 bases and 4 bases respectively, with 23 bases between them. The CDR3 is 17 residues long. The CDR3, as DNA: TGTGCCAGCACCGGGAGAGGGGCGAGATCGAATAATCAGCCCCAGCATTTT. This codes for CASTGRGARSNNQPQHF.

The V and J genes are TRBV6-1 and TRBJ1-2; D is ambiguous. V was clipped by 11 bases and J by 4 bases, with 14 bases between them. The CDR3 has 12 amino acids. From germline, CDR1 is MNHNS and CDR2 SASEGT. The CDR3 bases are TGTGCCGGCAACAGACCCTCCTATGGCTACACCTTC. This encodes CAGNRPSYGYTF.

The CDR3, as DNA: TGTGCCAGCAGTCCGACAGGGAAGAACGAGCAGTACTTC. Translated, it gives CASSPTGKNEQYF. The rearrangement joins TRBV6-6 to TRBJ2-7; 7 nucleotides align to TRBD1. The CDR3 is 13 residues long. Per germline, CDR1 MNHNY and CDR2 SVGAGI (reference sequence). V dropped 5 bases and J dropped 5; count of bases not matched to a gene: 6.

The V and J genes are TRBV11-3 and TRBJ2-7, with D perhaps given as TRBD1 or TRBD2 (5 bases each). The germline gives CDR1 SGHNT, CDR2 YENEEA. Trimming left V 4 bases short and J 9 bases short, with 16 bases between. The CDR3 runs 13 residues. The CDR3 sequence: CASSSRGNTRQYF. The CDR3 coding sequence is TGTGCCAGCAGCTCCCGGGGCAATACTCGGCAGTACTTC.

This rearrangement joins TRBV12-5 to TRBJ1-2, with unresolved D. CDR3 length: 12 residues. Per the germline V gene, CDR1 is LGHNT and CDR2 is FRNRAP. Trimming cost V 1 base and J 14 bases, with 14 bases left between them. Here the CDR3 reads CASGLAPSPSTF. The DNA for the CDR3 is TGTGCTAGTGGTTTGGCTCCCTCCCCCTCTACCTTC. The entire variable domain, with the rest obtained from reference TRBV12-5 and TRBJ1-2, is as follows: DARVTQTPRHKVTEMGQEVTMRCQPILGHNTVFWYRQTMMQGLELLAYFRNRAPLDDSGMPKDRFSAEMPDATLATLKIQPSEPRDSAVYFCASGLAPSPSTFGSGTRLTVV.

The V and J genes are TRBV14 and TRBJ2-1; D gene ambiguous. The CDR3 extends over 17 amino acids. Trimming took off 0 bases at V and 0 bases at J, with 12 bases between the two ends. The germline V gene encodes CDR1 SGHDN and CDR2 FVKESK. CDR3 protein: CASSQDSIWGSYNEQFF. CDR3 DNA: TGTGCCAGCAGCCAAGACAGTATTTGGGGCTCCTACAATGAGCAGTTCTTC.